The present T cell receptor (beta chain) was sequenced within a study of identical twins. There are 15 residues in the CDR3. V was clipped by 5 bases and J by 1 base, with 15 bases between them. Among all donors, each was a healthy Caucasian. This clonotype was detected only a few times. Its antigen is not known. Study-wide points: Those out-of-frame alpha sequences shared by twins showed an excess of low generation probability.

With template switching, a universal primer site was added, and the cDNA carried unique molecular identifiers. TCRdb analysed the 5' RACE reads with MiXCR anew, one entry per CDR3 protein. The data contain 450,000 or so distinct CDR3 sequences, around 15% of them singletons. The same data also went into a second study, on yellow fever vaccine responses in identical twins. As that report states: Each twin's T cell response to the vaccine was reported to look partly convergent and partly personalized.

The source of this sequence is a woman aged 18 to 35 in good health. The rearrangement uses TRBV12-3 or TRBV12-4 and TRBJ2-7, with D unresolved. Sequencing used CD4+ T cells sorted from blood. This chain's CDR3 is CASSQDTNQSYEQYF. The CDR3 DNA sequence: TGTGCCAGCAGTCAAGACACAAATCAATCCTACGAGCAGTACTTC.